A selection of T cell receptor beta chains follows, all from one sample in a study of T cells after yellow fever vaccination. TCRdb processed the 5' RACE reads anew with MiXCR; each CDR3 protein has one entry. The sample contains about 510,000 distinct CDR3 sequences, just over 20% of which appear only once. Here the sequenced sample was PBMCs, taken around 3 weeks after the first yellow fever vaccination. The receptors shown here come from a young man who received the YFV17D yellow fever vaccine. Both conserved end residues are part of each CDR3. The D gene is left open where the match is weak. Clone size, where shown, is once, few, many, or a class for clones that have expanded.

j_call clone_size v_call cdr3_length d_call cdr3_aa cdr3_nt
TRBJ1-4 NA TRBV4-1 15 NA CASSQDGTESEKLFF TGCGCCAGCAGCCAAGACGGGACGGAAAGCGAAAAACTGTTTTTT
TRBJ2-5 NA TRBV27 15 NA CASASSRAVQETQYF TGTGCCAGCGCGAGTAGCAGAGCGGTGCAAGAGACCCAGTACTTC
TRBJ2-7 NA TRBV7-3 15 NA CASSLLAGDGYEQYF TGTGCCAGCAGCTTATTGGCAGGGGATGGGTACGAGCAGTACTTC
TRBJ2-1 many TRBV7-2 13 NA CASSAWRGNEQFF TGTGCCAGCAGCGCTTGGAGAGGGAATGAGCAGTTCTTC
TRBJ2-1 few TRBV6-5 15 TRBD1 CASSYPGQEGKGQFF TGTGCCAGCAGTTACCCTGGACAGGAAGGGAAGGGGCAGTTCTTC
TRBJ1-1 NA TRBV27 14 NA CASTTLWANTEAFF TGTGCCAGCACCACCCTGTGGGCGAACACTGAAGCTTTCTTT
TRBJ2-7 many TRBV20-1 13 TRBD1 CSPRDRRSYEQYF TGCAGCCCTCGGGACAGGAGATCCTACGAGCAGTACTTC
TRBJ2-1 many TRBV7-2 16 NA CASSFGGARSYNEQFF TGTGCCAGCAGCTTTGGCGGGGCCCGCTCCTACAATGAGCAGTTCTTC
TRBJ1-2 NA TRBV6-1 14 NA CASSAPDSFYGYTF TGTGCCAGCAGTGCCCCCGACAGTTTCTATGGCTACACCTTC
TRBJ2-5 NA TRBV6-2/TRBV6-3 12 NA CATAPLSETQYF TGTGCCACCGCCCCCCTTTCGGAGACCCAGTACTTC
TRBJ2-7 NA TRBV5-1 14 NA CASRGTLTVYGQYF TGCGCCAGCAGAGGGACACTAACGGTCTACGGGCAGTACTTC
TRBJ2-3 NA TRBV6-5 15 NA CASSYSGTRKDTQYF TGTGCCAGCAGTTACTCTGGGACAAGAAAAGATACGCAGTATTTT
TRBJ2-3 NA TRBV24-1 14 NA CATRGGLATDTQYF TGTGCCACCCGCGGGGGCCTGGCAACAGATACGCAGTATTTT
TRBJ2-1 NA TRBV9 17 TRBD1 CASSVGRARGSANEQFF TGTGCCAGCAGCGTAGGTAGAGCCAGGGGGTCGGCCAATGAGCAGTTCTTC
TRBJ2-3 few TRBV4-2 16 NA CASRPTGRGLTDTQYF TGTGCCAGCAGGCCGACGGGCAGGGGATTAACAGATACGCAGTATTTT
TRBJ2-3 NA TRBV20-1 13 TRBD2 CSATWTSADTQYF TGCAGTGCTACTTGGACTAGTGCAGATACGCAGTATTTT
TRBJ1-5 NA TRBV12-3/TRBV12-4 14 NA CASSSSEGNQPQHF TGTGCCAGCAGTTCGTCCGAGGGGAATCAGCCCCAGCATTTT
TRBJ1-1 NA TRBV6-1 14 NA CASTSLGVWTEAFF TGTGCCAGCACCTCACTGGGGGTATGGACTGAAGCTTTCTTT
TRBJ2-5 few TRBV20-1 13 NA CSAPRTGQETQYF TGCAGTGCTCCAAGGACGGGTCAAGAGACCCAGTACTTC
TRBJ2-1 few TRBV7-3 13 NA CASTINPAGEQFF TGTGCCAGCACCATTAATCCTGCGGGTGAGCAGTTCTTC
TRBJ2-3 NA TRBV5-1 12 NA CASSRDSDTQYF TGCGCCAGCAGCAGGGACTCAGATACGCAGTATTTT
TRBJ1-2 few TRBV6-2/TRBV6-3 13 NA CASMIGVAYGYTF TGTGCCAGCATGATCGGGGTGGCCTATGGCTACACCTTC
TRBJ2-2 NA TRBV7-6 16 NA CASSLVGEIYTGELFF TGTGCCAGCAGCTTAGTAGGGGAAATATACACCGGGGAGCTGTTTTTT
TRBJ1-4 few TRBV27 16 TRBD1 CASRSGSGQGFEKLFF TGTGCCAGCAGGTCAGGGAGTGGACAGGGTTTTGAAAAACTGTTTTTT
TRBJ2-3 few TRBV4-2 16 NA CASSQDYGVSTDTQYF TGTGCCAGCAGCCAAGATTACGGGGTTAGCACAGATACGCAGTATTTT
TRBJ1-2 NA TRBV4-1 13 NA CASSNQRGYGYTF TGCGCCAGCAGCAATCAAAGGGGCTATGGCTACACCTTC
TRBJ2-7 NA TRBV5-1 11 NA CASSLGVGQYF TGCGCCAGCAGCTTGGGAGTTGGGCAGTACTTC
TRBJ2-7 many TRBV5-1 17 NA CASSSALDSRSLYEQYF TGCGCCAGCAGCTCCGCGCTGGACAGTCGATCCCTCTACGAGCAGTACTTC
TRBJ2-7 NA TRBV5-5 13 NA CARGPRGLGEQYF TGTGCCAGGGGCCCCCGGGGGCTCGGGGAGCAGTACTTC
TRBJ1-1 few TRBV6-5 12 NA CASSYQTGEAFF TGTGCCAGCAGTTACCAGACAGGTGAAGCTTTCTTT
TRBJ2-3 few TRBV20-1 13 TRBD1 CSAIQGMADTQYF TGCAGTGCCATACAGGGGATGGCAGATACGCAGTATTTT
TRBJ1-2 few TRBV27 13 NA CASSPRLSYGYTF TGTGCCAGCAGTCCCAGACTGTCCTATGGCTACACCTTC
TRBJ2-1 many TRBV3-1 14 NA CASSRSGKNNEQFF TGTGCCAGCAGCCGCTCCGGGAAGAACAATGAGCAGTTCTTC
TRBJ1-6 few TRBV4-3 14 NA CASSQGQYNSPLHF TGCGCCAGCAGCCAAGGACAGTATAATTCACCCCTCCACTTT
TRBJ2-3 many TRBV5-1 15 TRBD2 CASSWTSGDPDTQYF TGCGCCAGCAGCTGGACTAGCGGGGACCCAGATACGCAGTATTTT
TRBJ1-1 NA TRBV6-2/TRBV6-3 14 NA CASSYGGVFTEAFF TGTGCCAGCAGTTACGGGGGAGTCTTCACTGAAGCTTTCTTT
TRBJ2-5 few TRBV16 11 NA CASSQSKTQYF TGTGCCAGCAGCCAATCGAAGACCCAGTACTTC
TRBJ2-1 NA TRBV28 15 NA CASGPPGALYNEQFF TGTGCCAGCGGACCCCCGGGGGCCCTATACAATGAGCAGTTCTTC
TRBJ2-3 NA TRBV6-2/TRBV6-3 16 TRBD2 CASSYSGLESTDTQYF TGTGCCAGCAGTTACTCCGGACTAGAGAGCACAGATACGCAGTATTTT
TRBJ2-1 NA TRBV11-1 16 NA CASSGNPTGSYNEQFF TGTGCCAGCAGCGGAAACCCGACTGGCTCCTACAATGAGCAGTTCTTC
TRBJ2-2 few TRBV6-2/TRBV6-3 15 NA CASKFQLGNTGELFF TGTGCCAGCAAGTTTCAACTTGGGAACACCGGGGAGCTGTTTTTT
TRBJ2-1 NA TRBV9 15 TRBD2 CASSVVSGDHNEQFF TGTGCCAGCAGCGTAGTTAGCGGGGATCACAATGAGCAGTTCTTC
TRBJ2-7 NA TRBV12-3/TRBV12-4 13 TRBD2 CASSGGGLNEQYF TGTGCCAGCAGCGGGGGGGGGCTCAACGAGCAGTACTTC
TRBJ2-3 NA TRBV3-1 17 TRBD2 CASSPTSGGAIFGTQYF TGTGCCAGCAGCCCTACTAGCGGGGGGGCCATATTCGGTACGCAGTATTTT
TRBJ2-1 few TRBV10-3 12 NA CAAGTYNNEQFF TGTGCCGCCGGGACTTATAACAATGAGCAGTTCTTC
TRBJ1-6 NA TRBV20-1 12 NA CSATTGNSPLHF TGCAGTGCTACCACGGGTAATTCACCCCTCCACTTT
TRBJ1-4 few TRBV2 13 TRBD1 CASRGDSNEKLFF TGTGCCAGCAGGGGGGACAGCAATGAAAAACTGTTTTTT
TRBJ2-3 NA TRBV11-3 14 TRBD2 CASGRGGAPDTQYF TGTGCCAGCGGTCGGGGGGGGGCCCCAGATACGCAGTATTTT
TRBJ2-7 few TRBV30 13 NA CASDIESSYEQYF TGTGCCTCAGACATAGAAAGCTCCTACGAGCAGTACTTC
TRBJ1-2 few TRBV4-1 18 TRBD1 CASSPVDGTGGDPAGYTF TGCGCCAGCAGCCCCGTGGACGGGACAGGGGGCGATCCGGCTGGCTACACCTTC